Each of the 6 T cell receptor beta chains below was sequenced from the same sample in a study of T cells in Graves' hyperthyroidism and ophthalmopathy. TCR beta CDR3 regions were amplified from RNA transcripts. When the TCR CDR3 underwent first-round RT-PCR, the HTBI primer set was used. Via MiXCR, TCRdb re-called the multiplex PCR reads, giving one row per CDR3 protein. This table holds 340,000 or so distinct CDR3 sequences, approximately 22% found once. The specimen was blood. The receptors derive from a woman between 45 and 60 years old with Graves' hyperthyroidism.

The chain uses TRBV20-1 and TRBJ2-5; unclear D gene. Trimming took off 0 bases at V and 4 bases at J, with 9 bases between the two ends. CDR3 length: 13 amino acids. CDR1 and CDR2 (germline): DFQATT, SNEGSKA (reference sequence). CDR3 DNA: TGCAGTGCTAGAGACTCGGTGGGAGAGACCCAGTACTTC. Protein sequence: CSARDSVGETQYF.

The V and J genes are TRBV6-1 and TRBJ2-7, with 14 nucleotides matching TRBD2. The germline CDR1 and CDR2 sequences are MNHNS and SASEGT. There are 16 residues in the CDR3. The ends lost 6 bases at V and 3 bases at J; junction bases unmatched: 7. This CDR3 is CASSDSGTSGSYEQYF. CDR3 nucleotides: TGTGCCAGCAGCGACTCCGGGACTAGCGGGAGCTACGAGCAGTACTTC.

About this clonotype itself: A much bigger clone sits one base away, suggesting this may be a read error. This chain joins TRBV20-1 and TRBJ2-3, with 7 positions matching TRBD2. Per the germline V gene, CDR1 is DFQATT and CDR2 is SNEGSKA (reference sequence). CDR3 size: 16 residues. Here the CDR3 reads CSTSRPESGVEDTQYF. The CDR3 DNA sequence: TGCAGTACTAGTCGCCCGGAAAGCGGGGTTGAAGATACGCAGTATTTT.

This clonotype was detected many times. The rearrangement uses TRBV6-1 and TRBJ1-2, with D maybe TRBD1 (5 bases). With 3 bases removed from V and 5 bases from J, the gap between germline ends came to 16 bases. The CDR3 runs to 15 residues. Germline V lookup: CDR1 MNHNS, CDR2 SASEGT. CDR3 sequence (DNA): TGTGCCAGCAGTGACAGGGCGCGGCCTCTTTATGGCTACACCTTC. It is translated as CASSDRARPLYGYTF.

This clonotype was seen many times. The chain's CDR3 is CAWNTGGYYGYTF. The CDR3 region has the DNA TGTGCCTGGAATACAGGGGGCTACTATGGCTACACCTTC. The chain couples TRBV30 to TRBJ1-2; 9 bases fit TRBD1. V gave up 4 bases and J gave up 3 bases; unmatched junction bases: 3. CDR3 length: 13 residues. Per germline, CDR1 GTSNPN and CDR2 SVGIG (reference sequence).

The CDR3 reads CASSNAGRYNQPQHF. For the CDR3, the DNA is TGTGCCAGCAGTAATGCTGGACGGTACAATCAGCCCCAGCATTTT. The chain joins TRBV27 to TRBJ1-5, with unresolved D. Trimming removed 5 bases from V and 3 bases from J, with 14 bases in between. Germline V gene data show CDR1 as MNHEY and CDR2 as SMNVEV (reference sequence). This CDR3 is 15 amino acids long.